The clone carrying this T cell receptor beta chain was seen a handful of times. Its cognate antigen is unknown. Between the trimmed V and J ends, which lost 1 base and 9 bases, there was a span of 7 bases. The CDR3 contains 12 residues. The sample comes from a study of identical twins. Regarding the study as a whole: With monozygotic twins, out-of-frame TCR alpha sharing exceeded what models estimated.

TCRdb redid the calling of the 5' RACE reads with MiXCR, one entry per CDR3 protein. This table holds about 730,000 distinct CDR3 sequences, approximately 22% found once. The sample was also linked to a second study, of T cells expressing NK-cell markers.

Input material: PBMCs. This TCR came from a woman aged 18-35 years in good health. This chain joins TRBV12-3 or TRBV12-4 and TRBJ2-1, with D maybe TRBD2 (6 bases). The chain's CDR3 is CASSLEEGEQFF. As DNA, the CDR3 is TGTGCCAGCAGTTTAGAGGAGGGTGAGCAGTTCTTC.